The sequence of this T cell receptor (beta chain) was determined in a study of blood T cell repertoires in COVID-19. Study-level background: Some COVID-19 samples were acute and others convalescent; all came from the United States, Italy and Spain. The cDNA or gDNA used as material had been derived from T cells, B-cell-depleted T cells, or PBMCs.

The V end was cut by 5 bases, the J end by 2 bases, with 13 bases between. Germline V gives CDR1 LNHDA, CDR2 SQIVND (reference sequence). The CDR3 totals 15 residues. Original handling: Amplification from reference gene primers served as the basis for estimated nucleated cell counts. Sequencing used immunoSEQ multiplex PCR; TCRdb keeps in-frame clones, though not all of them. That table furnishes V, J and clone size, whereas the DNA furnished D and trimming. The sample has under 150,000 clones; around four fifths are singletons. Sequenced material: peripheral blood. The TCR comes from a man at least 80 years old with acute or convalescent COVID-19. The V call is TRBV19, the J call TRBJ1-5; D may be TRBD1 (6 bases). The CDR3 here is CASSQGPEGNQPQHF. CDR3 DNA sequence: TGTGCCAGTAGTCAGGGGCCCGAGGGCAATCAGCCCCAGCATTTT.